This T cell receptor beta chain was obtained from a study of vaccination effects on CD4 cells after COVID-19. Clones were sequenced by immunoSEQ multiplex PCR, and TCRdb holds only the in-frame ones, with some missing. The sample holds about 47,000 clones; about 70% are singletons and the top ten take 6.5% to 8.5%. Notes on this clone: What it binds is not known.

Culture proceeded for about 11 days, and CD4+ T cells were then isolated. All participants had two doses of either the BNT162b2 or mRNA-1273 vaccine. The CDR3 spans 15 residues. V lost 9 bases, J lost 1 base, and 16 bases lay in between. Germline V gene data show CDR1 as SGHRS and CDR2 as YFSETQ. The chain combines TRBV5-1 with TRBJ2-2; weak D call: TRBD2 (5 bases). The TCR comes from a human donor who received a COVID-19 vaccine. The sample here was CD4+ T cells from PBMCs cultured without peptide, taken after COVID-19 vaccination. The CDR3 loop is CATHEGSGNTGELFF. DNA of the CDR3: TGCGCCACACACGAGGGTTCAGGGAACACCGGGGAGCTGTTTTTT.